This T cell receptor (beta chain) was identified in a study of T cells in Graves' hyperthyroidism and ophthalmopathy. Study-level findings and limits: Most clonotypes expanded in thyroid above 0.001 were likewise present in blood.

TCR beta CDR3 sequences were amplified from RNA transcripts. The primer set for the first-round RT-PCR of the TCR CDR3 was HTBI. Each CDR3 protein gets one entry after TCRdb re-called the multiplex PCR reads with MiXCR. In the table there are around 340,000 distinct CDR3 sequences, roughly 18% of which are singletons. This clonotype was picked up a small number of times. Its specificity is unknown. CDR3 size: 18 residues. Germline loops: CDR1 KGHDR, CDR2 SFDVKD. Trimming removed 0 bases from V and 2 bases from J; junction bases left unmatched: 8. Newly diagnosed hyperthyroidism patients aged 18 to 65 years had disease lasting under 2 months. Over 8 ml fresh peripheral blood yielded the PBMCs.

The TCR sequence derives from a woman aged 45-60 years with Graves' hyperthyroidism. Source material: blood. The chain couples TRBV24-1 to TRBJ2-2; the match to TRBD2 covers 7 bases. This chain's CDR3 is CATSDLQFSSGNTGELFF. The CDR3 coding sequence is TGTGCCACCAGTGATTTGCAATTTTCTAGCGGAAACACCGGGGAGCTGTTTTTT.